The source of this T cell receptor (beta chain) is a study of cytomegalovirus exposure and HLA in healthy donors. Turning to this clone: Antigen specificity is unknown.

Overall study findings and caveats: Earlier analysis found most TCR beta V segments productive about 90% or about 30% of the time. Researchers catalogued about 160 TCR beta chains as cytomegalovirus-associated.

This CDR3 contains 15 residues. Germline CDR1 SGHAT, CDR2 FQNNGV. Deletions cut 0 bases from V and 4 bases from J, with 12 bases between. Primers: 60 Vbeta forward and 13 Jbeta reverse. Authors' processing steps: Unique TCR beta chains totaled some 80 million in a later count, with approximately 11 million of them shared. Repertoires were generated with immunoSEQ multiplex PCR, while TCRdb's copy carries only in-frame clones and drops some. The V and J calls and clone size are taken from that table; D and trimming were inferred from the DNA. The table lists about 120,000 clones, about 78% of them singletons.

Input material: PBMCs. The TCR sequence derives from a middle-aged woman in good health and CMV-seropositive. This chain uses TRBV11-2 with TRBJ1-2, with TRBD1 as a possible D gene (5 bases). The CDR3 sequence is CASSLDRQPFYGYTF. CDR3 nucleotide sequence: TGTGCCAGCAGCTTAGACCGACAGCCCTTCTATGGCTACACCTTC.